This T cell receptor beta chain was profiled in a study of blood T cells in healthy people across ages. Germline V gene sequence: CDR1 DFQATT, CDR2 SNEGSKA (reference sequence). The CDR3 is 13 residues long. A second about 6 to 11 cycle PCR used barcoded and J-beta primers. TCRdb reprocessed the 5' RACE reads with MiXCR, giving one entry per CDR3 protein. The data contain roughly 1,500,000 distinct CDR3 sequences, about 43% of them singletons. The source material was blood. The chain carries TRBV20-1 and TRBJ2-7; D unclear. The J call may not be correct, given that the DNA end is closer to TRBJ2-5. The sequence came from a woman aged 18-29 years in good health. CDR3 bases: TGCAGTGCTAGAGTGCCGAATCAAGAGACCCAGTACTTC. Its translation: CSARVPNQETQYF.